These 16 T cell receptor beta chains were sequenced from one sample in a study of blood T cells in healthy people across ages. Next came a second PCR, run for roughly 6 to 11 cycles, which used a sample-barcoded 5' primer along with a J-beta primer mix. A single record per CDR3 protein comes from TCRdb applying MiXCR to the 5' RACE reads. The repertoire holds some 730,000 distinct CDR3 sequences, with 20% to 25% as singletons. Sequenced: blood. These receptors were collected from a man aged 70 or older in good health.

The chain has TRBV20-1 and TRBJ2-3; possibly TRBD1 or TRBD2 for D (5 bases each). The V end was cut by 7 bases, the J end by 0 bases, with 11 bases between. CDR1 DFQATT and CDR2 SNEGSKA come from the germline V gene (reference sequence). CDR3 size: 13 residues. Written as DNA, the CDR3 is TGCAGTGTACCAGGGACCAGCACAGATACGCAGTATTTT. Translation gives CSVPGTSTDTQYF.

A few counts support this clonotype. CDR3 amino acids: CASSWTGGSYEQYF. The CDR3 region has the DNA TGTGCCAGCAGTTGGACCGGCGGCTCCTACGAGCAGTACTTC. V and J are TRBV28 and TRBJ2-7, with D uncertain. Trimming removed 4 bases at V and 0 bases at J, with 10 bases between. Germline CDR1 reads MDHEN; CDR2 reads SYDVKM. The CDR3 sequence is 14 residues long.

The chain links TRBV20-1 to TRBJ2-3, with 9 bases identical to TRBD2. CDR1 DFQATT and CDR2 SNEGSKA come from the germline V gene (reference sequence). V was pared by 0 bases and J by 2 bases, with 12 bases of the junction left unmatched. CDR3 length: 18 residues. The DNA of the CDR3 is TGCAGTGCTAGAGAAACCCGCGGTGCGGGAGGGCCCACAGATACGCAGTATTTT. Translated, it gives CSARETRGAGGPTDTQYF.

J is TRBJ2-5 and V is TRBV12-3 or TRBV12-4; TRBD1 matches 11 bases. The J call could be wrong; TRBJ2-7 is a better fit for the DNA end. This CDR3 region has 15 residues. CDR3: CASSLEGQGAYEQYF. The CDR3 nucleotides read TGTGCCAGCAGTTTGGAGGGACAGGGGGCCTACGAGCAGTACTTC.

This clonotype was observed a few times. The chain has TRBV7-9 and TRBJ1-2, with D possibly being TRBD1 (6 bases). This CDR3 has 16 residues. Trimming removed 3 bases from V and 1 base from J, with 15 bases in between. The germline V gene has CDR1 SEHNR and CDR2 FQNEAQ (reference sequence). The CDR3 here is CASSFVWGARNYGYTF. CDR3 DNA: TGTGCCAGCAGCTTCGTGTGGGGGGCGCGTAACTATGGCTACACCTTC.

The chain employs TRBV3-1 and TRBJ2-5; 7 positions agree with TRBD1. Germline trimming cut 2 bases from V and 7 bases from J; bases unmatched to any gene: 10. CDR1 LGHDT and CDR2 YNNKEL come from the germline V gene (reference sequence). The CDR3 runs 15 residues. The CDR3 nucleotides read TGTGCCAGCAGCCAAAGCGACAGGGATCGTGGGACCCAGTACTTC. Translation: CASSQSDRDRGTQYF.

This clonotype was seen only a few times. This chain connects TRBV5-1 to TRBJ2-3; 14 nucleotides align to TRBD2. The V segment lost 4 bases and the J segment 5 bases; nucleotides outside the gene matches: 9. CDR3 size: 17 residues. Germline CDR1 SGHRS, CDR2 YFSETQ. The CDR3 DNA reads as TGCGCCAGCAGCACAGGACTAGCGGGAGGAAAGGTAGATACGCAGTATTTT. Encoded protein: CASSTGLAGGKVDTQYF.

This chain joins TRBV25-1 and TRBJ1-3; TRBD1 matches at 7 bases. Germline CDR1 and CDR2: MGHDK and SYGVNS. The CDR3 is made up of 18 amino acids. The V segment lost 2 bases and the J segment 0 bases; nucleotides outside the gene matches: 10. The CDR3 sequence: CASSEELTGPSSGNTIYF. CDR3 nucleotides: TGTGCCAGCAGTGAAGAGTTGACAGGGCCAAGCTCTGGAAACACCATATATTTT.

The chain carries TRBV4-1 and TRBJ2-5, with TRBD1 matching 8 bases. Germline assignment: CDR1 MGHRA and CDR2 YSYEKL. The CDR3 covers 15 residues. V lost 0 bases to trimming and J lost 11 bases; unmatched junction nucleotides: 11. The CDR3 is CASSQEKDRAGEQYF. CDR3 DNA sequence: TGCGCCAGCAGCCAAGAGAAGGACAGGGCTGGGGAGCAGTACTTC.

The J gene is TRBJ1-6, the V gene TRBV4-1, with TRBD1 as a possible D gene (5 bases). The V gene lost 1 base and the J gene lost 6 bases, with 13 bases spanning the gap. The germline CDR1 and CDR2 sequences are MGHRA and YSYEKL. The CDR3 runs to 16 residues. As DNA, the CDR3 is TGCGCCAGCAGCCAAGGAGAGGGGTTGGGTAATTCACCCCTCCACTTT. It specifies CASSQGEGLGNSPLHF.

This clonotype was counted ten times or more. The chain has TRBV12-3 or TRBV12-4 and TRBJ1-3, with D maybe TRBD1 (5 bases). This CDR3 is built from 14 residues. Trimming stripped 6 bases from V and 0 bases from J, with 9 bases between. The CDR3 is CASRPGTSGNTIYF. The CDR3 nucleotides are TGTGCCAGCAGACCAGGGACCTCTGGAAACACCATATATTTT.

V gene TRBV14 combines with J gene TRBJ2-7; no definite D call. Germline V lookup: CDR1 SGHDN, CDR2 FVKESK. V lost 4 bases to trimming and J lost 4 bases, with 8 bases between them. The CDR3 extends over 12 amino acids. In DNA form, the CDR3 reads TGTGCCAGCAGCCGCATTCCTTACGAGCAGTACGTC. Its translation is CASSRIPYEQYV.

This chain links TRBV7-3 with TRBJ2-5, with D uncertain. Germline V lookup: CDR1 SGHTA, CDR2 FQGTGA. Trimming took 2 bases from V and 3 from J, leaving 7 bases between them. The CDR3 is 13 amino acids. CDR3 amino acids: CASSLAKEETQYF. DNA of the CDR3: TGTGCCAGCAGCTTAGCCAAGGAAGAGACCCAGTACTTC.

CDR3 residues: CASSFWVQTNGEAFF. The CDR3 DNA reads as TGTGCCAGCAGTTTTTGGGTGCAGACGAATGGTGAAGCTTTCTTT. The chain has TRBV12-3 or TRBV12-4 and TRBJ1-1; no clear D gene. The CDR3 consists of 15 residues. V shed 3 bases and J shed 7 bases, with 18 bases lying between them.

The chain is built from TRBV5-1 and TRBJ2-4; no clear D gene. V was clipped by 0 bases and J by 0 bases, with 10 bases between them. There are 16 residues in the CDR3. Germline V gene data show CDR1 as SGHRS and CDR2 as YFSETQ. CDR3 sequence reads: CASSLVTGIAKNIQYF. The CDR3 DNA reads as TGCGCCAGCAGCTTGGTAACGGGCATAGCCAAAAACATTCAGTACTTC.

CDR3 sequence reads: CASSQGLAGGPYEQYF. The CDR3 nucleotides read TGTGCCAGCAGCCAAGGGCTAGCGGGGGGGCCCTACGAGCAGTACTTC. The V gene is TRBV3-1, the J gene TRBJ2-7, with TRBD2 matching 12 bases. The germline CDR1 and CDR2 sequences are LGHDT and YNNKEL (reference sequence). Trimming took 1 base from V and 2 from J; bases not matched to a gene: 3. The CDR3 covers 16 residues.